These 13 T cell receptor beta chains originate from one sample sequenced in a study of blood T cell repertoires in COVID-19 (dated by TCRdb to the early 2020s). Preparation of the library involved the immunoSEQ multiplex PCR assay. Sourced from immuneACCESS, this table was stored by TCRdb with only in-frame sequences that have V and J called. A share of the clones is absent; for the studies checked, an unresolved V gene accounts for under half, and the remainder has no known explanation. Recorded for this sample are about 200,000 clones; 75% to 90% of them occurred a single time. Together, the top ten hold approximately 2.1% of the sample. The source material was peripheral blood. The receptors here all came from a man aged 30 to 39 who had recovered from COVID-19.

The chain combines TRBV7-2 with TRBJ2-7, with a tentative D call TRBD2 (5 bases). The CDR3 has 15 residues. V gave up 1 base and J gave up 1 base, with 11 bases separating them. From germline, CDR1 is SGHTA and CDR2 FQGNSA. The CDR3 here is CASSLGGSFSYEQYF. Here the CDR3 DNA reads TGTGCCAGCAGCTTAGGTGGGAGCTTTTCCTACGAGCAGTACTTC.

In DNA, the CDR3 is TGTGCCAGCAGTCCACAGGGAAGTTATGGCTACACCTTC. It translates to CASSPQGSYGYTF. The chain joins TRBV6-6 to TRBJ1-2; D might be TRBD1 (6 bases). Trimming cost V 5 bases and J 5 bases, with 12 bases left between them. The germline gives CDR1 MNHNY, CDR2 SVGAGI (reference sequence). There are 13 residues in the CDR3.

The gene calls are TRBV7-9 and TRBJ2-7, with 10 positions matching TRBD1. Per the germline V gene, CDR1 is SEHNR and CDR2 is FQNEAQ (reference sequence). There are 17 residues in the CDR3. Losses at the gene ends were 5 bases for V and 3 bases for J; bases not matched to a gene: 13. In DNA form, the CDR3 reads TGTGCCAGCAGCCATCAGATTGACAGGGGGCTAGACTACGAGCAGTACTTC. Amino acid sequence: CASSHQIDRGLDYEQYF. Variable domain in full (rest from reference TRBV7-9 and TRBJ2-7): DTGVSQNPRHKITKRGQNVTFRCDPISEHNRLYWYRQTLGQGPEFLTYFQNEAQLEKSRLLSDRFSAERPKGSFSTLEIQRTEQGDSAMYLCASSHQIDRGLDYEQYFGPGTRLTVT.

The rearrangement links TRBV7-2 to TRBJ2-3; 7 nucleotides match TRBD1. V lost 2 bases, J lost 2 bases, and 4 bases stayed unmatched. The CDR3 consists of 15 residues. Germline values: CDR1 SGHTA, CDR2 FQGNSA. CDR3 bases: TGTGCCAGCAGCTTAAGGGACAGAATCACAGATACGCAGTATTTT. Its protein is CASSLRDRITDTQYF.

This clone was detected only a few times. The chain couples TRBV5-1 to TRBJ2-1; perhaps TRBD2 as D (6 bases). The CDR3 has 15 residues. V dropped 0 bases and J dropped 2 bases, with 9 bases sitting between them. The V gene's germline CDR1 is SGHRS and CDR2 YFSETQ. Here the CDR3 reads CASSLAAGTYNEQFF. The CDR3 coding sequence is TGCGCCAGCAGCTTGGCGGCGGGGACCTACAATGAGCAGTTCTTC.

This chain joins TRBV10-2 and TRBJ2-2; TRBD2 matches 7 bases. This CDR3 spans 15 amino acids. The trim removed 5 bases at V and 6 bases at J, leaving 9 bases unmatched. Per germline, CDR1 WSHSY and CDR2 SAAADI. CDR3 sequence reads: CASSSGLVRPGELFF. The DNA for the CDR3 is TGCGCCAGCAGTTCTGGACTAGTAAGACCCGGGGAGCTGTTTTTT.

The chain has TRBV4-1 and TRBJ2-1; 8 bases line up with TRBD2. CDR3 length equals 17 residues. Germline V gene data show CDR1 as MGHRA and CDR2 as YSYEKL. The ends lost 2 bases at V and 0 bases at J; junction bases unmatched: 6. CDR3 in DNA: TGCGCCAGCAGCCAATGGGGCGGGGGGAGCTCCTACAATGAGCAGTTCTTC. Protein sequence: CASSQWGGGSSYNEQFF.

The chain couples TRBV30 to TRBJ2-7; 8 bases align to TRBD1. The V gene's germline CDR1 is GTSNPN and CDR2 SVGIG (reference sequence). The CDR3 is made up of 12 amino acids. Germline trimming cut 3 bases from V and 7 bases from J; bases unmatched to any gene: 5. This CDR3 is CAWSQGAGEQYF. As DNA, the CDR3 is TGTGCCTGGAGCCAGGGGGCGGGTGAGCAGTACTTC.

This clone turned up a few times. This chain links TRBV14 with TRBJ1-2, with TRBD1 matching over 7 bases. J gave up 8 bases and V 4 bases, and 22 bases lay outside the gene matches. The CDR3 has 18 residues. From germline, CDR1 is SGHDN and CDR2 FVKESK. The CDR3: CASSPFQGDGISHEGYTF. DNA for the CDR3: TGTGCCAGCAGCCCATTTCAGGGGGACGGCATATCTCATGAGGGCTACACCTTC.

This sequence joins TRBV7-2 and TRBJ2-4; D perhaps matches TRBD1 (6 bases). Looked up from germline, CDR1 is SGHTA and CDR2 is FQGNSA. The CDR3 has 15 amino acids. Deletions cut 3 bases from V and 0 bases from J, with 9 bases between. The CDR3 nucleotides read TGTGCCAGCAGCTTGGACAGTGTAGCCAAAAACATTCAGTACTTC. It encodes CASSLDSVAKNIQYF.

The V gene is TRBV30, the J gene TRBJ2-7; TRBD1 aligns across 11 bases. Trimming at V came to 0 bases and at J to 4 bases, leaving 8 bases not matched to a gene. The V gene's germline CDR1 is GTSNPN and CDR2 SVGIG (reference sequence). CDR3 length: 16 residues. The CDR3 region has the DNA TGTGCCTGGAGTGTTCCCGGGACAGGGGGGATATACGAGCAGTACTTC. Amino acids: CAWSVPGTGGIYEQYF.

J is TRBJ1-2 and V is TRBV7-9, with TRBD1 matching 8 bases. The V gene's germline CDR1 is SEHNR and CDR2 FQNEAQ (reference sequence). There are 14 residues in the CDR3. The V segment lost 5 bases and the J segment 4 bases; nucleotides outside the gene matches: 6. This CDR3 reads CASSEGQAGYGYTF. CDR3 bases: TGTGCCAGCAGCGAGGGACAGGCTGGCTATGGCTACACCTTC.

The V gene is TRBV18, the J gene TRBJ1-6; TRBD1 matches 9 bases. Trimming removed 2 bases from V and 6 bases from J; junction bases left unmatched: 2. Germline assignment: CDR1 KGHSH and CDR2 LQKENI. The CDR3 contains 15 residues. The CDR3 is CASSPATGGNSPLHF. CDR3 in DNA: TGTGCCAGCTCACCAGCGACAGGGGGTAATTCACCCCTCCACTTT.